This T cell receptor beta chain is from a study of T cell responses to AZD1222 COVID-19 vaccine. Points from the study as a whole: The reported proportion of spike-specific TCRs targeting unmutated variant regions was nearly half.

Between the trimmed V and J ends, which lost 0 bases and 2 bases, there was a span of 9 bases. Germline loops: CDR1 SGHDT, CDR2 YYEEEE. This CDR3 has 14 residues. Generated by immunoSEQ multiplex PCR, the TCRdb table keeps only in-frame clones and is missing some. The data contain approximately 90,000 clones, over 85% of them singletons. In this sample, this clone turned up a few times. Its antigen is currently unknown. Sequenced here: peripheral blood, sampled on day 0 of AZD1222 vaccination. The origin of this receptor is an adult in good health. The genes are TRBV5-6 and TRBJ2-7; TRBD2 might be the D (5 bases). The CDR3 DNA reads TGTGCCAGCAGCTTGGGAGGGTCGCCCTACGAGCAGTACTTC. This gives the protein CASSLGGSPYEQYF.